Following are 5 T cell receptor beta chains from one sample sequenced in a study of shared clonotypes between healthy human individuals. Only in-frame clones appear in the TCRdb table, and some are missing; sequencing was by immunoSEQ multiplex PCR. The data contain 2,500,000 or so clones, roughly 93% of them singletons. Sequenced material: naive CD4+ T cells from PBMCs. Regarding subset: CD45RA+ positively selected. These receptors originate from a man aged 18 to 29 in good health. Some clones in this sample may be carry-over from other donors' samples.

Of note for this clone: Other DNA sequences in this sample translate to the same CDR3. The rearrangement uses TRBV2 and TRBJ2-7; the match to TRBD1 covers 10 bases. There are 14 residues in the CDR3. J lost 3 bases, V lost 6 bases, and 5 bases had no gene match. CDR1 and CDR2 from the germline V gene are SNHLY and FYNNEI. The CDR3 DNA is TGTGCCAGCAGCCCGGGACAGGGGAGCTACGAGCAGTACTTC. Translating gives CASSPGQGSYEQYF.

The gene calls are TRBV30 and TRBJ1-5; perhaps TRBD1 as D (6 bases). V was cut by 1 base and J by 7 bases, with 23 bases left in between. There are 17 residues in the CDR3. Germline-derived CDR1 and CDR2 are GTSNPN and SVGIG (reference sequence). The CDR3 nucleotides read TGTGCCTGGAGTGCCAACCCATACCTTACAGGGAGGCAGCCCCAGCATTTT. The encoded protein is CAWSANPYLTGRQPQHF.

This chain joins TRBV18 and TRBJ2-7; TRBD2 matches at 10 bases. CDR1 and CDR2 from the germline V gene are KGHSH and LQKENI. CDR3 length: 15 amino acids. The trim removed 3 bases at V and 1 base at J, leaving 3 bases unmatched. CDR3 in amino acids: CASSPASGRSYEQYF. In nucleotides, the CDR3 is TGTGCCAGCTCACCCGCTAGCGGGAGATCCTACGAGCAGTACTTC.

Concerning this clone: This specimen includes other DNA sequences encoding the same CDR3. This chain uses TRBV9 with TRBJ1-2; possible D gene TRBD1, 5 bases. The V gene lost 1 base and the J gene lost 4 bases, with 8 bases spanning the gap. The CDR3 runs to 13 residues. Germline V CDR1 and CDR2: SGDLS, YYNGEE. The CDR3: CASSVSGSYGYTF. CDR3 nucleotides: TGTGCCAGCAGCGTATCAGGGTCCTATGGCTACACCTTC.

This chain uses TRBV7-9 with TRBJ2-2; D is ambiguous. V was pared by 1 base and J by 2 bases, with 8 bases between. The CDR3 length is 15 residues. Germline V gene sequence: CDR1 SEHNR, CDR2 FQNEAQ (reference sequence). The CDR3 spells CASSLEGSNTGELFF. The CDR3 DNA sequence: TGTGCCAGCAGCTTAGAGGGCAGTAACACCGGGGAGCTGTTTTTT. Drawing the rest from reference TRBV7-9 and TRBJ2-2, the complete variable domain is DTGVSQNPRHKITKRGQNVTFRCDPISEHNRLYWYRQTLGQGPEFLTYFQNEAQLEKSRLLSDRFSAERPKGSFSTLEIQRTEQGDSAMYLCASSLEGSNTGELFFGEGSRLTVL.